This T cell receptor (beta chain) was obtained from a study of cytomegalovirus exposure and HLA in healthy donors. PCR used 60 Vbeta primers and 13 Jbeta primers. Clones were sequenced by immunoSEQ multiplex PCR, and TCRdb holds only the in-frame ones, with some missing. The sample carries 45,000 to 65,000 clones, 65% to 85% recorded once. There are 12 residues in the CDR3. Germline V gene lookup returns CDR1 PRHDT and CDR2 FYEKMQ (reference sequence). After removal of 5 bases from V and 8 bases from J, the junction contained 5 bases not matched to a gene. The sequenced sample was PBMCs. This clonotype was sampled from a man between 25 and 39 years old in good health and CMV-seronegative. The chain carries TRBV13 and TRBJ1-2; 7 bases match TRBD1. The chain's CDR3 is CASSTTGRGYTF. The CDR3 DNA reads as TGTGCCAGCAGCACGACAGGGAGAGGCTACACCTTC. The variable domain in full, with the rest retrieved from reference TRBV13 and TRBJ1-2, is AAGVIQSPRHLIKEKRETATLKCYPIPRHDTVYWYQQGPGQDPQFLISFYEKMQSDKGSIPDRFSAQQFSDYHSELNMSSLELGDSALYFCASSTTGRGYTFGSGTRLTVV.